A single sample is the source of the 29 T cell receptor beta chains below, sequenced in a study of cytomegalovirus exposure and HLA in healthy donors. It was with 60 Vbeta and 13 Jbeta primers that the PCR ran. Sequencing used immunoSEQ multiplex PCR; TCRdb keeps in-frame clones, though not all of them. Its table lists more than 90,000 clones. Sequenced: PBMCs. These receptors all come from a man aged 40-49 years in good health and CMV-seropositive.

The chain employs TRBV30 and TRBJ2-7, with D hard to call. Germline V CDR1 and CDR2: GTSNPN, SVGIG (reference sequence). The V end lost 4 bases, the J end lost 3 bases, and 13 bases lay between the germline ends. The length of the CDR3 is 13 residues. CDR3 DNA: TGTGCCTGGACTTCTCGTTTTTTCTACGAGCAGTACTTC. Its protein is CAWTSRFFYEQYF.

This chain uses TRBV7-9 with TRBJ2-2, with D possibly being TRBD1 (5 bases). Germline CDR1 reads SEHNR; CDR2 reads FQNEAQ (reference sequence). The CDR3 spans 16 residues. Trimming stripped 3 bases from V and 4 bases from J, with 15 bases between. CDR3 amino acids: CASSFPGRDVTGELFF. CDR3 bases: TGTGCCAGCAGCTTCCCGGGCAGGGATGTCACCGGGGAGCTGTTTTTT.

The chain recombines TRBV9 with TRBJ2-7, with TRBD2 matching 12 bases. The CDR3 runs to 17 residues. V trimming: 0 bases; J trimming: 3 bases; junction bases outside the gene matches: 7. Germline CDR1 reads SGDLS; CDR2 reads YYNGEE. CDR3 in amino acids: CASSVGASGRVGYEQYF. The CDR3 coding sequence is TGTGCCAGCAGCGTAGGGGCTAGCGGGAGGGTCGGCTACGAGCAGTACTTC.

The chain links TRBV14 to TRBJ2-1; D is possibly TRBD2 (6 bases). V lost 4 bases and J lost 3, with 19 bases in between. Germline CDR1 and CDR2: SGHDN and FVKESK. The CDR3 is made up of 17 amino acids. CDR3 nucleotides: TGTGCCAGCAGCCGGGCATTGGAGCGGGCCATCTACAATGAGCAGTTCTTC. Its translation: CASSRALERAIYNEQFF.

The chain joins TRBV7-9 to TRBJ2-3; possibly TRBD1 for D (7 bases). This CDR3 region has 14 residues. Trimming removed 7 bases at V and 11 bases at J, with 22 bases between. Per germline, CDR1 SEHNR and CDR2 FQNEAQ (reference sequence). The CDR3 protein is CASTDVGGPAGQYF. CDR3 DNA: TGTGCCAGCACCGATGTAGGGGGCCCAGCGGGGCAGTATTTT. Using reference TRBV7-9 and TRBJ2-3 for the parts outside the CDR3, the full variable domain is DTGVSQNPRHKITKRGQNVTFRCDPISEHNRLYWYRQTLGQGPEFLTYFQNEAQLEKSRLLSDRFSAERPKGSFSTLEIQRTEQGDSAMYLCASTDVGGPAGQYFGPGTRLTVL.

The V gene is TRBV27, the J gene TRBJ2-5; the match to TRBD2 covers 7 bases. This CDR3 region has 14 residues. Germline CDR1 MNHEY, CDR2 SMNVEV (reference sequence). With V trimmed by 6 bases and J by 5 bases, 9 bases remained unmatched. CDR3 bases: TGTGCCAGCAGCTTAGTAGACGGGGGGGAGACCCAGTACTTC. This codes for CASSLVDGGETQYF.

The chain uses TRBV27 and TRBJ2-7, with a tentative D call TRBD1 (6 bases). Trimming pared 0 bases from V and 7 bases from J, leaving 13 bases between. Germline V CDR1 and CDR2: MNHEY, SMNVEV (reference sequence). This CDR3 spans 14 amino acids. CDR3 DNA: TGTGCCAGCAGTTTATCACAGGGAATTCTGGAGCAGTACTTC. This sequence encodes CASSLSQGILEQYF.

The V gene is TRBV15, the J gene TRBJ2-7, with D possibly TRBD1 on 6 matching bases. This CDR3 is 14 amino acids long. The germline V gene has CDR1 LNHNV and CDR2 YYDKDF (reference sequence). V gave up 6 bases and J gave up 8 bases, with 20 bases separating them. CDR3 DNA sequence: TGTGCCACCAGTCAAGAGAGGGGGTCTTCTAAGCAGTACTTC. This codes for CATSQERGSSKQYF.

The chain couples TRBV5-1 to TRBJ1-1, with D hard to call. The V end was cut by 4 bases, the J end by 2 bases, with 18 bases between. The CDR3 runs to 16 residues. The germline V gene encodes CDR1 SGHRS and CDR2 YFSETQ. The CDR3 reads CASSPTTRALNTEAFF. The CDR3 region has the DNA TGCGCCAGCAGCCCCACCACGCGGGCCCTAAACACTGAAGCTTTCTTT.

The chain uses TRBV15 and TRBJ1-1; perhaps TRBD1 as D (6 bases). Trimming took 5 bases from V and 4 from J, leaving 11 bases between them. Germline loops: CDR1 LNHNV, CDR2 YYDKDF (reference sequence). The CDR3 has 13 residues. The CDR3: CATSRVQGTEAFF. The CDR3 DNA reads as TGTGCCACCAGCCGAGTACAGGGCACTGAAGCTTTCTTT.

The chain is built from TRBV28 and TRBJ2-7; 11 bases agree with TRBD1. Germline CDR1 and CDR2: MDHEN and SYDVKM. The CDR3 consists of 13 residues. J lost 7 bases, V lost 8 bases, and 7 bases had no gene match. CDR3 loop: CASGGQGAWEQYF. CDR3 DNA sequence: TGTGCCAGCGGCGGACAGGGGGCGTGGGAGCAGTACTTC.

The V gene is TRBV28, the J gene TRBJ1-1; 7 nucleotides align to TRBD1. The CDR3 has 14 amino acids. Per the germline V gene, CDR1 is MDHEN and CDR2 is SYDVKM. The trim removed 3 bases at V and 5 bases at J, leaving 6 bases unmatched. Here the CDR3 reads CASSLPTGRTEAFF. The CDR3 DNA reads TGTGCCAGCAGTTTGCCGACAGGGAGGACTGAAGCTTTCTTT. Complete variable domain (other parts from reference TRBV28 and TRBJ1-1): DVKVTQSSRYLVKRTGEKVFLECVQDMDHENMFWYRQDPGLGLRLIYFSYDVKMKEKGDIPEGYSVSREKKERFSLILESASTNQTSMYLCASSLPTGRTEAFFGQGTRLTVV.

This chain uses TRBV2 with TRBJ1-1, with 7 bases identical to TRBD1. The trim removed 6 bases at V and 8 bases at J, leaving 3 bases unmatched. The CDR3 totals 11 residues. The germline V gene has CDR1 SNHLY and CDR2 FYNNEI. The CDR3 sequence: CASREGAEAFF. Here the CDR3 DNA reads TGTGCCAGCAGGGAGGGGGCGGAAGCTTTCTTT.

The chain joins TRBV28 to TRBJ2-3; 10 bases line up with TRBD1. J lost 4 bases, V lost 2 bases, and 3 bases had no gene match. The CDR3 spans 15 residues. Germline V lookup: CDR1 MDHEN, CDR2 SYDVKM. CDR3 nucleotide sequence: TGTGCCAGCAGTTTAGAGACAGGGGGCGCAGATACGCAGTATTTT. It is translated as CASSLETGGADTQYF.

The CDR3 DNA reads TGTGCCAGCAGCGTAGGGGAGGGCCTAGGCACAGATACGCAGTATTTT. Its protein product is CASSVGEGLGTDTQYF. The chain combines TRBV9 with TRBJ2-3; 7 bases align to TRBD2. This CDR3 contains 16 residues. Trimming at V came to 0 bases and at J to 1 base, leaving 5 bases not matched to a gene. CDR1 is SGDLS and CDR2 is YYNGEE in the germline V gene.

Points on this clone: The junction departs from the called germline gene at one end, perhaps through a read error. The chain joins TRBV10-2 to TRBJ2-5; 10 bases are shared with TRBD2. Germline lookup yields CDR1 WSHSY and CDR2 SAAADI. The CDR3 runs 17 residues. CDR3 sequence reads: CASRAGSSGRTQEAQYF. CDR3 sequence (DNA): TGCGCCAGCAGGGCGGGAAGTAGCGGGAGGACCCAAGAGGCCCAGTACTTC.

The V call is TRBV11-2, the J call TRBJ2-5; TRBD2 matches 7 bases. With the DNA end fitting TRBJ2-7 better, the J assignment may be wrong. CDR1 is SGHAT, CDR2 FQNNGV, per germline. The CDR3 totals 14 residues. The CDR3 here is CASLLGGSSYEQYF. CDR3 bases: TGTGCCAGCCTACTTGGCGGGAGCTCCTACGAGCAGTACTTC.

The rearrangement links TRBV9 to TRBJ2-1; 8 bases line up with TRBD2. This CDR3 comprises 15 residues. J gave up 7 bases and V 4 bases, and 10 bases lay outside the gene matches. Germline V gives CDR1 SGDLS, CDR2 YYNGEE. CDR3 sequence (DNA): TGTGCCAGCAGCCCCGGGACTAGTACGTGGAATGAGCAGTTCTTC. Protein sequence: CASSPGTSTWNEQFF.

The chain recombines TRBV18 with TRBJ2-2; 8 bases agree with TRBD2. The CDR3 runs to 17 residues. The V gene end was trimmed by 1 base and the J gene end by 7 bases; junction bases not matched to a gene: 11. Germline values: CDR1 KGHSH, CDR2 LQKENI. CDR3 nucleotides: TGTGCCAGCTCACCACGATCCGGGAGGGCCTGGGACGGGGAGCTGTTTTTT. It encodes CASSPRSGRAWDGELFF. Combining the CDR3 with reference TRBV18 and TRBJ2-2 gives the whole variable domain NAGVMQNPRHLVRRRGQEARLRCSPMKGHSHVYWYRQLPEEGLKFMVYLQKENIIDESGMPKERFSAEFPKEGPSILRIQQVVRGDSAAYFCASSPRSGRAWDGELFFGEGSRLTVL.

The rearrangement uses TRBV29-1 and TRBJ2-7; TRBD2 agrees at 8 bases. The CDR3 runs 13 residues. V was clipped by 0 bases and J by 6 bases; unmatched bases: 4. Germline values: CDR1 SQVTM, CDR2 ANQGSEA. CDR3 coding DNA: TGCAGCGTTGAAGATCTGGCGGGAGGCGAGCAGTACTTC. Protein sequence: CSVEDLAGGEQYF.

The CDR3 nucleotides read TGTGCCACCAGCAGAGATTTTGGTAGCTTTGAGCAGTTCTTC. It translates to CATSRDFGSFEQFF. The rearrangement joins TRBV15 to TRBJ2-1; D unresolved. CDR1 and CDR2 (germline): LNHNV, YYDKDF (reference sequence). V was shortened by 0 bases and J by 9 bases, with 12 bases between the two germline ends. The CDR3 is made up of 14 amino acids.

The chain's CDR3 is CASSFSTGEIYEQYF. In nucleotides, the CDR3 is TGTGCCAGCAGCTTTTCGACGGGAGAGATCTACGAGCAGTACTTC. This sequence joins TRBV11-2 and TRBJ2-7, with TRBD2 as a possible D gene (6 bases). Looked up from germline, CDR1 is SGHAT and CDR2 is FQNNGV. The V end lost 3 bases, the J end lost 3 bases, and 15 bases lay between the germline ends. The CDR3 runs 15 residues.

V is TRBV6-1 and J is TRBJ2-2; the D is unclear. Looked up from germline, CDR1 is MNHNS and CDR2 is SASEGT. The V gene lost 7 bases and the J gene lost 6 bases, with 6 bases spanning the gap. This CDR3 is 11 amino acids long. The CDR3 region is CASKSAGELFF. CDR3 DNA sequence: TGTGCCAGCAAATCAGCCGGGGAGCTGTTTTTT.

CDR3 bases: TGCAGCGCAAGCCGGGACCAAGAGACCCAGTACTTC. Its translation: CSASRDQETQYF. J is TRBJ2-5 and V is TRBV29-1; no clear D. The V gene's germline CDR1 is SQVTM and CDR2 ANQGSEA. Deletions cut 7 bases from V and 0 bases from J, with 9 bases between. The CDR3 has 12 amino acids.

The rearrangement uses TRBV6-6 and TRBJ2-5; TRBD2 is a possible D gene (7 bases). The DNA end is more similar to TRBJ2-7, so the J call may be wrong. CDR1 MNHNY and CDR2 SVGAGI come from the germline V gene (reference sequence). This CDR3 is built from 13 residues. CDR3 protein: CASRGGVGYEQYF. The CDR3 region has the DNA TGTGCCAGCAGAGGGGGGGTGGGCTACGAGCAGTACTTC.

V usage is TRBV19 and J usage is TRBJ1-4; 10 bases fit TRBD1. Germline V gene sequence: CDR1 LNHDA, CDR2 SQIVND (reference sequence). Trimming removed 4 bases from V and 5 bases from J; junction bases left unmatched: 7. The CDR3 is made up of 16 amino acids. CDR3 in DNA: TGTGCCAGTAGTACTCGACCGGGACAGGGGAATGAAAAACTGTTTTTT. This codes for CASSTRPGQGNEKLFF.

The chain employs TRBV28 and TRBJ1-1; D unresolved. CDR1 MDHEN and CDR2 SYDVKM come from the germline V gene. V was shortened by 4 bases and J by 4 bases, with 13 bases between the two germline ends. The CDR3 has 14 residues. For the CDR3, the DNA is TGTGCCAGCAGTTATGCGGCAGTCTTCACTGAAGCTTTCTTT. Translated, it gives CASSYAAVFTEAFF.

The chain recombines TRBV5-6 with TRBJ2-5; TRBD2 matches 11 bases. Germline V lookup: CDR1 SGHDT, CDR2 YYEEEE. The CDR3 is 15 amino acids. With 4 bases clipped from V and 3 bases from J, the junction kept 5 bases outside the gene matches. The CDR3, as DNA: TGTGCCAGCAGCGGACCGGGACTAGCGGAAGAGACCCAGTACTTC. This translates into CASSGPGLAEETQYF.

CDR3 coding DNA: TGTGCCAGCTCCTCACTAGCGGGGTCCTACGAGCAGTACTTC. Translating it yields CASSSLAGSYEQYF. The rearrangement links TRBV7-2 to TRBJ2-7, with 10 bases aligning to TRBD2. Germline V lookup: CDR1 SGHTA, CDR2 FQGNSA. There are 14 residues in the CDR3. Trimming cost V 8 bases and J 1 base; bases outside gene matches: 5.